This TCR beta chain derives from a study of T cells in Graves' hyperthyroidism and ophthalmopathy. The CDR3 consists of 15 residues. V was trimmed by 4 bases and J by 4 bases, leaving 15 bases between them. The germline V gene encodes CDR1 MNHNS and CDR2 SASEGT. Points on this clonotype: Its antigen is not known.

Amplified TCR beta CDR3 regions came from RNA transcripts. A first-round RT-PCR of the TCR CDR3 used the HTBI primer set. MiXCR, applied by TCRdb to the multiplex PCR reads, yields one record per CDR3 protein. Among some 210,000 distinct CDR3 sequences, 17% were seen once, and the ten largest hold roughly 50%. With a duration under 2 months, the hyperthyroidism was newly diagnosed in patients aged 18 to 65. It was uncontrolled infection, other autoimmune disease, pregnancy or lactation that excluded patients. General study results and limits: Expanded thyroid clonotypes (above 0.001) were mostly also found in blood. Ophthalmopathy was model-predicted a median around 6.7 months pre-onset.

The sequencing sample was made of blood. This sequence was found in a man aged 50 to 59 with Graves' hyperthyroidism. The chain recombines TRBV6-1 with TRBJ2-3, with D possibly matching TRBD2 (5 bases). The CDR3 here is CASSASTLRADTQYF. The CDR3 nucleotides are TGTGCCAGCAGTGCCTCTACCCTGAGGGCAGATACGCAGTATTTT.